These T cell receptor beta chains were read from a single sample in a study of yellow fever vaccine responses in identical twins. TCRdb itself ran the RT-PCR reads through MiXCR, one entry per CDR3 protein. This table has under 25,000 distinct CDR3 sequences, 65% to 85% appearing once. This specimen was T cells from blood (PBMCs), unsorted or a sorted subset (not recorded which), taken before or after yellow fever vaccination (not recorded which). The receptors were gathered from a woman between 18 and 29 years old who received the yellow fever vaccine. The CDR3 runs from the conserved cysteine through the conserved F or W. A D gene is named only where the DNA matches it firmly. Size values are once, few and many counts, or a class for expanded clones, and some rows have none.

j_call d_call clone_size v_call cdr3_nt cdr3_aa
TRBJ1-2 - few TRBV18 TGTGCCAGCTCACCCAGTGGGACCTGGGGCTATGGCTACACCTTC CASSPSGTWGYGYTF
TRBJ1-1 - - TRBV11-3 TGTGCCAGCAGCTTAGCCGGGGTTACGATTTTACGGACTGAAGCTTTCTTT CASSLAGVTILRTEAFF
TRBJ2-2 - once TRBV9 TGTGCCAGCAGCGTATTCGAGGGCGCGTATGGGGAGCTGTTTTTT CASSVFEGAYGELFF
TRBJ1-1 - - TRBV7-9 TGTGCCAGCAGCCCTGCAAGAGGCACTGAAGCTTTCTTT CASSPARGTEAFF
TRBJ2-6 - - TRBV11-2 TGTGCCAGCAGCCCGAGCTATGGTGGGGCCAACGTCCTGACTTTC CASSPSYGGANVLTF
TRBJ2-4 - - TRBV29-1 TGCAGCGTCGTGGGACCTCTAGCCAAAAACATTCAGTACTTC CSVVGPLAKNIQYF
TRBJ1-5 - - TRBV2 TGTGCCAGCAGTGTATCTACCCAGGGCCCTTATCAGCCCCAGCATTTT CASSVSTQGPYQPQHF
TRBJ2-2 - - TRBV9 TGTGCCAGCAGCGTAGATTTTAACACCGGGGAGCTGTTTTTT CASSVDFNTGELFF
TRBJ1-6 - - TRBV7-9 TGTGCCAGCAGCTTATCGGCGGCCGAGACATCACCCCTCCACTTT CASSLSAAETSPLHF
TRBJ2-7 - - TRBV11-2 TGTGCCAGCAGTGCAGTCCGGCCCTACGAGCAGTACTTC CASSAVRPYEQYF
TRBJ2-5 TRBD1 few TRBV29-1 TGCAGCGTTCCCTCTCGACAGGGGATCGAGGAGACCCAGTACTTC CSVPSRQGIEETQYF
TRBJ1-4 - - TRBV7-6 TGTGCCAGCAGCTACCACATAGTTGACGGACCCCCGGCAGAAAAACTGTTTTTT CASSYHIVDGPPAEKLFF
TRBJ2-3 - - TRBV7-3 TGTGCCAGCAGCTTAACGGACTTGGGTACGCAGTATTTT CASSLTDLGTQYF
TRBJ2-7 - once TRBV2 TGTGCCAGCAAAGGCGACGGACCCTACGAGCAGTACTTC CASKGDGPYEQYF
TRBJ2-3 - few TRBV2 TGTGCCAGCAGTGAAGTAGAGGCAGATACGCAGTATTTT CASSEVEADTQYF
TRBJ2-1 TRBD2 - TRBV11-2 TGTGCCAGCAGCTTACGGGGACTAGCGGGATACAATGAGCAGTTCTTC CASSLRGLAGYNEQFF
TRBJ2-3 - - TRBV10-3 TGTGCCATCAGGATACAGGGGGGGATGGCAGATACGCAGTATTTT CAIRIQGGMADTQYF
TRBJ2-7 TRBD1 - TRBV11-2 TGTGCCAGCAGGACCCCGGGACAGGGGTCCTACGAGCAGTACTTC CASRTPGQGSYEQYF
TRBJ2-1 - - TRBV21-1 TGTGCCAGCAGCAAAGGGGGCCTAGCGGGGGGAAGTAATGAGCAGTTCTTC CASSKGGLAGGSNEQFF
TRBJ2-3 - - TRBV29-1 TGCAGCGTTGAGCTAGTTGGGGGGGCCCGATTAGCGCAGTATTTT CSVELVGGARLAQYF
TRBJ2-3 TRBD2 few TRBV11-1 TGTGCCAGCAGCTTAGGACTAGCGGGAACCACAGATACGCAGTATTTT CASSLGLAGTTDTQYF
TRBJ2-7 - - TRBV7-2 TGTGCCAGCAGCTTATCGGCAGCCTTTTCTTCCTACGAGCAGTACTTC CASSLSAAFSSYEQYF
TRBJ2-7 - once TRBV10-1 TGCGCCAGCAGTGAATCACAGGGCGGCCACGAGCAGTACTTC CASSESQGGHEQYF
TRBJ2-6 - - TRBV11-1 TGTGCCAGCAGCTTTGGGGGCCCCGGGGCCAACGTCCTGACTTTC CASSFGGPGANVLTF
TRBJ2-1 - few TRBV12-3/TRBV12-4 TGTGCCAGCAGCCCATCCGGCACGACTCCCTACAATGAGCAGTTCTTC CASSPSGTTPYNEQFF
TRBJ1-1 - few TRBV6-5 TGTGCCAGCAGTTACGGCACGGCCATGAACACTGAAGCTTTCTTT CASSYGTAMNTEAFF
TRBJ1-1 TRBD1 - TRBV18 TGTGCCAGCTCAACGGGACAGGAAAACACTGAAGCTTTCTTT CASSTGQENTEAFF
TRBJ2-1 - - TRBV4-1 TGCGCCAGCAGCCAAGAACTAGTACGGGCGCAGTTCTTC CASSQELVRAQFF
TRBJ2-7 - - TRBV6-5 TGTGCCAGCAGTTACGGACGGGGCCCCTACGAGCAGTACTTC CASSYGRGPYEQYF
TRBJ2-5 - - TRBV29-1 TGCAGCGTCTCGGGGAATCAAGAGACCCAGTACTTC CSVSGNQETQYF
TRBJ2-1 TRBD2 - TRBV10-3 TGTGCCATCAGGCCCAGCGGGGCCAACAATGAGCAGTTCTTC CAIRPSGANNEQFF
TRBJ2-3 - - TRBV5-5 TGTGCCAGCAGCTTGGACACAGATACGCAGTATTTT CASSLDTDTQYF
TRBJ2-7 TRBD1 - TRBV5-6 TGTGCCAGCAGCTCCCTACGGACAGGGATTTACGAGCAGTACTTC CASSSLRTGIYEQYF
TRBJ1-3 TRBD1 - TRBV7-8 TGTGCCACCAGTCCCGGGACAGGGACCAACCCTGGAAACACCATATATTTT CATSPGTGTNPGNTIYF
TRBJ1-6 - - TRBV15 TGTGCCACCAGCAGAGATGATCGGGATTCACCCCTCCACTTT CATSRDDRDSPLHF
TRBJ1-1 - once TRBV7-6 TGTGCCAGCAGCTTAGCGGGGGAGGGCACTGAAGCTTTCTTT CASSLAGEGTEAFF
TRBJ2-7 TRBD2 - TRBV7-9 TGTGCCAGCAGCTCCAGCGGGAGGATCGGCGAGCAGTACTTC CASSSSGRIGEQYF
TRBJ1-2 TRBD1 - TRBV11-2 TGTGCCAGCAGCCGGACAGGCTTAGATGGCTACACCTTC CASSRTGLDGYTF
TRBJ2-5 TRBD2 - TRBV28 TGTGCCAGCAGTTTTCCGGGGGGAGAGACCCAGTACTTC CASSFPGGETQYF
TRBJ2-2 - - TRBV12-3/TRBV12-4 TGTGCCAGCAAACTCACCGGGGAGCTGTTTTTT CASKLTGELFF
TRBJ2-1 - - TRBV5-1 TGCGCCAGCAGCCGTGTTACAGGGTTTGGGGCAGACAATGAGCAGTTCTTC CASSRVTGFGADNEQFF
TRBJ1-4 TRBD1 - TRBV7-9 TGTGCCAGCAGCTCCGGGACAGGGGAGAAACTGTTTTTT CASSSGTGEKLFF
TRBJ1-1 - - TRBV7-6 TGTGCCAGCAGCTCCGGGGCCCTCACTGAAGCTTTCTTT CASSSGALTEAFF
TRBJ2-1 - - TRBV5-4 TGTGCCAGCGGGGGACTCTACCACAATGAGCAGTTCTTC CASGGLYHNEQFF
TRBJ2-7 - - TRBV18 TGTGCCAGCTCACCATTAGCGAACTCCTACGAGCAGTACTTC CASSPLANSYEQYF
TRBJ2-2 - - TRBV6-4 TGTGCCAGCAGTGACTCTGACTCCGGGGAGCTGTTTTTT CASSDSDSGELFF
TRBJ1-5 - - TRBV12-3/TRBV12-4 TGTGCCAGCAGTTTTACAGGGCTGGGGAGCAATCAGCCCCAGCATTTT CASSFTGLGSNQPQHF
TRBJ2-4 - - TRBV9 TGTGCCAGCTCACCCGGGGCCAAAAACATTCAGTACTTC CASSPGAKNIQYF
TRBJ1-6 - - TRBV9 TGTGCCAGCAGCCTGACACCGACGGATTCACCCCTCCACTTT CASSLTPTDSPLHF
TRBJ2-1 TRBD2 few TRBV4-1 TGCGCCAGCAGCCCCGATGGGGCGGGGGGGCCGTACAATGAGCAGTTCTTC CASSPDGAGGPYNEQFF
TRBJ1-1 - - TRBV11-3 TGTGCCAGCAGCTCGTCTCGTGTGGACAGAAAGAACACTGAAGCTTTCTTT CASSSSRVDRKNTEAFF
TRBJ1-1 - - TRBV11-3 TGTGCCAGCAGCTTAGGTCGCCTCAACACTGAAGCTTTCTTT CASSLGRLNTEAFF
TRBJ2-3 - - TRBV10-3 TGTGCCATCAGTGTGGTACGGGGCGTCGGTACAGATACGCAGTATTTT CAISVVRGVGTDTQYF
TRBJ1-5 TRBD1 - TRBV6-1 TGTGCCAGCAGCGTCCCCGCGACAGGGGACCAGCCCCAGCATTTT CASSVPATGDQPQHF
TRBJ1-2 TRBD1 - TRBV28 TGTGCCAGCAGTTCCCTAGGACAGGGTCGCTACGGCTACACCTTC CASSSLGQGRYGYTF
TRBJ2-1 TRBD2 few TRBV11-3 TGTGCCAGCAGCATAGACCCGGGGGGGGCTTTAGGAGAGCAGTTCTTC CASSIDPGGALGEQFF
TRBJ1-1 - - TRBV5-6 TGTGCCAGCAGCTTCGAGACGTTGAACACTGAAGCTTTCTTT CASSFETLNTEAFF